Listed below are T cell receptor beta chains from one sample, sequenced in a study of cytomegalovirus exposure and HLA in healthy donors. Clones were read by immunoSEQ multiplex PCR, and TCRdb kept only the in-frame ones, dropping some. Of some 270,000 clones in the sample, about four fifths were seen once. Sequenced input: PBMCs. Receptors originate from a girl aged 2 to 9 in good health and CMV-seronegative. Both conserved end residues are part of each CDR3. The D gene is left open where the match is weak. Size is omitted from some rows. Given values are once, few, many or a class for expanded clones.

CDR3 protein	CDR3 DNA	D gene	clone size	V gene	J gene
CASSLLYGERPYNSPLHF	TGTGCCAGCAGCTTGCTGTACGGGGAGCGACCGTATAATTCACCCCTCCACTTT	NA	NA	TRBV5-6	TRBJ1-6
CAISERQGNIQYF	TGTGCCATCAGTGAGCGACAGGGGAACATTCAGTACTTC	TRBD1	NA	TRBV10-3	TRBJ2-4
CASSVGGRAGEQFF	TGTGCCAGCAGCGTGGGCGGGAGGGCCGGTGAGCAGTTCTTC	TRBD2	NA	TRBV9	TRBJ2-1
CASSYTGAYEQYF	TGTGCCAGCAGTTACACAGGGGCCTACGAGCAGTACTTC	TRBD1	NA	TRBV6-5	TRBJ2-7
CATAARQGDSPLHF	TGTGCCACCGCGGCCAGGCAGGGGGACTCACCCCTCCACTTT	TRBD1	NA	TRBV19	TRBJ1-6
CASSTPAGEPGGETQYF	TGCGCCAGCAGCACCCCCGCGGGGGAACCCGGGGGAGAGACCCAGTACTTC	TRBD2	NA	TRBV4-1	TRBJ2-5
CASSLVVGGRETQYF	TGTGCCAGCAGTTTAGTGGTGGGGGGTAGGGAGACCCAGTACTTC	NA	NA	TRBV27	TRBJ2-5
CASSFGFTGNSYEQYF	TGTGCCAGCAGCTTCGGCTTTACAGGGAACTCCTACGAGCAGTACTTC	NA	once	TRBV11-1	TRBJ2-7
CASSKQGAQFNQPQHF	TGTGCCAGTAGTAAACAGGGGGCGCAGTTCAATCAGCCCCAGCATTTT	TRBD1	few	TRBV19	TRBJ1-5
CASSIEGYGAGELFF	TGTGCCAGTAGTATTGAGGGATATGGGGCCGGGGAGCTGTTTTTT	NA	NA	TRBV19	TRBJ2-2
CASSSLRDTRRDEQFF	TGTGCCAGCAGCTCCCTCCGGGACACAAGAAGGGATGAGCAGTTCTTC	NA	NA	TRBV13	TRBJ2-1
CASSWGTAALSEQFF	TGTGCCAGCAGCTGGGGGACAGCCGCTTTGAGCGAGCAGTTCTTC	TRBD1	NA	TRBV27	TRBJ2-1
CASSSGTDSSYEQYF	TGTGCCAGCAGCTCGGGGACGGACAGCTCCTACGAGCAGTACTTC	NA	once	TRBV7-6	TRBJ2-7
CASSPSGLWGIYNEQFF	TGTGCCAGCAGTCCATCCGGGTTGTGGGGCATATACAATGAGCAGTTCTTC	NA	NA	TRBV27	TRBJ2-1
CASSQHRGNEQFF	TGTGCCAGCAGTCAACACAGGGGGAATGAGCAGTTCTTC	TRBD1	once	TRBV6-1	TRBJ2-1
CASSQGDFTSPLHF	TGCGCCAGCAGCCAAGGGGACTTCACTTCACCCCTCCACTTT	NA	NA	TRBV4-1	TRBJ1-6
CASSASTAGELFF	TGTGCCAGCAGTGCGAGTACCGCCGGGGAGCTGTTTTTT	NA	NA	TRBV6-4	TRBJ2-2
CSVVFGSAGVETQYF	TGCAGCGTTGTTTTCGGGTCAGCGGGAGTAGAGACCCAGTACTTC	TRBD2	NA	TRBV29-1	TRBJ2-5
CASSLASGRREQYF	TGTGCCAGCAGTCTGGCTAGCGGGAGGCGGGAGCAGTACTTC	TRBD2	NA	TRBV6-5	TRBJ2-7
CASSLRTGAGYNEQFF	TGCGCCAGCAGCCTACGGACAGGGGCTGGGTACAATGAGCAGTTCTTC	TRBD1	NA	TRBV5-1	TRBJ2-1
CASSPKDRDYMNTEAFF	TGTGCCAGTAGTCCCAAGGACAGGGATTATATGAACACTGAAGCTTTCTTT	TRBD1	NA	TRBV19	TRBJ1-1
CASSLYTDKNIQYF	TGTGCCAGCAGCTTATATACAGACAAAAACATTCAGTACTTC	NA	NA	TRBV5-6	TRBJ2-4
CASSFDRESPLHF	TGCGCCAGCAGCTTTGATAGAGAATCACCCCTCCACTTT	NA	NA	TRBV5-1	TRBJ1-6
CSAVEADTQYF	TGCAGCGCCGTAGAAGCAGATACGCAGTATTTT	NA	NA	TRBV29-1	TRBJ2-3
CASGLGLAGGEQFF	TGTGCTAGTGGTTTGGGACTAGCGGGGGGTGAGCAGTTCTTC	TRBD2	NA	TRBV12-5	TRBJ2-1
CASSFDRALEQYF	TGCGCCAGCAGCTTTGACAGGGCACTCGAGCAGTACTTC	TRBD1	NA	TRBV5-1	TRBJ2-7
CASSLTLTSGGVSTGELFF	TGTGCCAGCAGCTTAACCTTGACTAGCGGGGGGGTCAGCACCGGGGAGCTGTTTTTT	TRBD2	NA	TRBV7-8	TRBJ2-2
CASRLSLAGGTDTQYF	TGTGCAAGTCGCTTGTCACTAGCGGGGGGAACAGATACGCAGTATTTT	NA	NA	TRBV12-2	TRBJ2-3
CASSLTGYSPLHF	TGTGCCAGCAGTTTGACAGGTTATTCACCCCTCCACTTT	NA	NA	TRBV27	TRBJ1-6
CASSYIWTANRGYTF	TGTGCCAGCAGCTACATTTGGACAGCCAACCGTGGCTACACCTTC	NA	NA	TRBV5-4	TRBJ1-2
CASSIASGYGYTF	TGTGCCAGTAGTATAGCCAGCGGCTATGGCTACACCTTC	NA	NA	TRBV19	TRBJ1-2
CASSIIFGTANYGYTF	TGTGCCAGTAGTATAATCTTTGGGACAGCGAACTATGGCTACACCTTC	TRBD1	NA	TRBV19	TRBJ1-2
CASSPDRRVAEAFF	TGTGCCAGCAGCCCGGACAGGAGGGTCGCTGAAGCTTTCTTT	TRBD1	few	TRBV7-9	TRBJ1-1
CASPRTGWDEKLFF	TGTGCCAGCCCACGGACAGGGTGGGACGAAAAACTGTTTTTT	TRBD1	NA	TRBV7-9	TRBJ1-4
CASSLGRGGSPLHF	TGTGCCAGCAGCTTGGGGCGGGGCGGTTCACCCCTCCACTTT	NA	NA	TRBV5-6	TRBJ1-6
CASRTGIDSYNEQFF	TGTGCCAGTAGGACAGGGATCGATTCCTACAATGAGCAGTTCTTC	TRBD1	NA	TRBV27	TRBJ2-1
CASSPRAGEQYF	TGCGCCAGCAGCCCCAGGGCCGGGGAGCAGTACTTC	NA	NA	TRBV4-1	TRBJ2-7
CASSSQTVAEQYF	TGTGCCAGCAGTTCCCAGACAGTTGCCGAGCAGTACTTC	NA	NA	TRBV6-6	TRBJ2-7
CASSDDRAGYTF	TGTGCCAGCAGCGACGACAGAGCCGGCTACACCTTC	NA	NA	TRBV7-9	TRBJ1-2
CASSLVSLRDNEQFF	TGTGCCAGCAGCTTAGTGTCACTAAGAGACAATGAGCAGTTCTTC	NA	NA	TRBV7-9	TRBJ2-1
CASSLNRPHSGNTIYF	TGTGCCAGCAGCTTAAACAGGCCTCACTCTGGAAACACCATATATTTT	NA	NA	TRBV13	TRBJ1-3
CASSFRQKYEQYF	TGTGCCAGCAGCTTTCGACAAAAATACGAGCAGTACTTC	NA	few	TRBV7-9	TRBJ2-7
CASSLVNTQYF	TGTGCCAGCAGTTTAGTAAATACGCAGTATTTT	NA	few	TRBV28	TRBJ2-3
CASSQGLALSYEQYF	TGTGCCAGCAGCCAGGGACTAGCTCTCTCCTACGAGCAGTACTTC	TRBD2	NA	TRBV4-2	TRBJ2-7